The 8 T cell receptor beta chains reported below all come from one sample, sequenced in a study of CD8 T cells in ankylosing spondylitis. These receptors' antigens are unknown. TCRdb passed the 5' RACE reads through MiXCR, listing each CDR3 protein once. The table lists a few hundred thousand distinct CDR3 sequences, 8% of them singletons. Study findings and constraints: What appeared characteristic of ankylosing spondylitis blood was a TCR beta motif of under 10 highly homologous variants.

Sequences were obtained from blood, either unsorted or a sorted T cell fraction (not recorded which). These receptors came from a male donor with ankylosing spondylitis.

This clonotype was detected only a few times. V usage is TRBV28 and J usage is TRBJ2-1; 9 positions agree with TRBD2. Trimming took 5 bases from V and 6 from J; bases not matched to a gene: 14. The CDR3 is 17 amino acids. Germline loops: CDR1 MDHEN, CDR2 SYDVKM. CDR3 nucleotides: TGTGCCAGCAGTATCCGGGCGGGAGGGCAATTGGGCAATGAGCAGTTCTTC. Translating gives CASSIRAGGQLGNEQFF.

This clonotype has more than one count but fewer than ten. The chain is built from TRBV3-1 and TRBJ2-1; 8 bases are a match to TRBD2. The CDR3 is made up of 11 amino acids. V shed 6 bases, J shed 10 bases, and the junction held 2 bases outside the gene matches. Germline CDR1 reads LGHDT; CDR2 reads YNNKEL (reference sequence). This chain's CDR3 is CASRLAGEQFF. The CDR3 bases are TGTGCCAGCAGGCTAGCGGGCGAGCAGTTCTTC.

V gene TRBV20-1 combines with J gene TRBJ2-5, with no clear D. The CDR3 sequence is 14 residues long. Germline V lookup: CDR1 DFQATT, CDR2 SNEGSKA (reference sequence). Trimming stripped 0 bases from V and 5 bases from J, with 13 bases between. The CDR3 nucleotides read TGCAGTGCTAGAGATTATCCATTCGGGGAGACCCAGTACTTC. Protein: CSARDYPFGETQYF.

This clonotype was recorded at least ten times. This sequence joins TRBV7-8 and TRBJ1-5; D is ambiguous. V was clipped by 3 bases and J by 2 bases, with 2 bases between them. In germline, CDR1 is SGHVS, CDR2 FQNEAQ. The CDR3 runs to 12 residues. CDR3 nucleotide sequence: TGTGCCAGCAGCTTTGGCAATCAGCCCCAGCATTTT. Translating gives CASSFGNQPQHF.

The CDR3 reads CSVEDWQGGDYEQYF. The CDR3 nucleotides are TGCAGCGTTGAAGATTGGCAAGGGGGCGACTACGAGCAGTACTTC. The chain joins TRBV29-1 to TRBJ2-7, with TRBD1 identical over 7 bases. Germline trimming cut 0 bases from V and 3 bases from J; bases unmatched to any gene: 8. There are 15 residues in the CDR3. Germline V gene lookup returns CDR1 SQVTM and CDR2 ANQGSEA.

This clonotype has just a few counts. The chain is built from TRBV4-2 and TRBJ1-2; D is uncertain. The V gene's germline CDR1 is LGHNA and CDR2 YNFKEQ. The CDR3 has 14 residues. V dropped 0 bases and J dropped 2 bases, with 7 bases sitting between them. CDR3 region: CASSQESLNYGYTF. The CDR3 bases are TGTGCCAGCAGCCAAGAAAGTTTGAACTATGGCTACACCTTC.

This clonotype was seen a handful of times. The chain joins TRBV4-2 to TRBJ2-7; D remains ambiguous. Germline lookup yields CDR1 LGHNA and CDR2 YNFKEQ. The CDR3 is 20 residues long. Trimming took off 0 bases at V and 0 bases at J, with 24 bases between the two ends. CDR3 nucleotide sequence: TGTGCCAGCAGCCAAGAGCTGATTGCCTTGGACCTCTACAGCTCCTACGAGCAGTACTTC. Translating gives CASSQELIALDLYSSYEQYF.

V usage is TRBV9 and J usage is TRBJ2-1; D unclear. This CDR3 region has 15 residues. Germline CDR1 SGDLS, CDR2 YYNGEE. V lost 4 bases and J 5 bases, leaving 16 bases between the germline ends. The CDR3 region is CASSRWGGNNNEQFF. CDR3 in DNA: TGTGCCAGCAGCCGGTGGGGTGGCAACAACAATGAGCAGTTCTTC.